These 25 T cell receptor beta chains share one sample of origin, sequenced in a study of T cell responses to AZD1222 COVID-19 vaccine. TCRdb keeps only in-frame clones here, not all; method: immunoSEQ multiplex PCR. This sample has 110,000 to 150,000 clones; just over 85% occur once, and the top ten carry under 3.5%. Material: peripheral blood, obtained on day 0 of AZD1222 vaccination. The receptors come from an adult in good health.

The chain couples TRBV4-1 to TRBJ1-1; D uncertain. CDR3 size: 14 residues. Trimming pared 1 base from V and 3 bases from J, leaving 9 bases between. Germline CDR1 and CDR2: MGHRA and YSYEKL. Here the CDR3 reads CASSQGHRDTEAFF. Written as DNA, the CDR3 is TGCGCCAGCAGCCAAGGTCATAGAGACACTGAAGCTTTCTTT.

The chain employs TRBV30 and TRBJ1-5; TRBD1 might be the D (5 bases). Trimming cost V 0 bases and J 1 base, with 13 bases left between them. Looked up from germline, CDR1 is GTSNPN and CDR2 is SVGIG (reference sequence). This CDR3 comprises 16 residues. CDR3 sequence reads: CAWSVGAGKSNQPQHF. DNA for the CDR3: TGTGCCTGGAGTGTAGGGGCAGGCAAGAGCAATCAGCCCCAGCATTTT.

V and J are TRBV5-6 and TRBJ2-5; 8 positions match TRBD1. Germline CDR1 reads SGHDT; CDR2 reads YYEEEE. The junction had 4 bases not matched to a gene; V was cut back by 1 base and J by 2 bases. This CDR3 spans 15 amino acids. CDR3 coding DNA: TGTGCCAGCAGCTTGCTGGACAGGGTGCAAGAGACCCAGTACTTC. Its protein is CASSLLDRVQETQYF.

The chain couples TRBV4-3 to TRBJ2-1; D may be TRBD1 (5 bases). V gave up 0 bases and J gave up 7 bases, with 19 bases separating them. This CDR3 is built from 17 residues. In germline, CDR1 is LGHNA, CDR2 YSLEER. CDR3 in DNA: TGCGCCAGCAGCCAAGATGTAGGGGCCCGGGCTGTTAATGAGCAGTTCTTC. It codes for CASSQDVGARAVNEQFF.

The chain recombines TRBV6-2 or TRBV6-3 with TRBJ2-4; 7 positions agree with TRBD2. The germline CDR1 and CDR2 sequences are MNHEY and SVGEGT. Unmatched junction bases numbered 11, after V lost 6 bases and J lost 15 bases. CDR3 length: 12 residues. The CDR3 nucleotides are TGTGCCAGCAGCCCAGTGACTAGCAACTTGTACTTC. The encoded protein is CASSPVTSNLYF.

The chain is built from TRBV3-1 (or the pseudogene TRBV3-2) and TRBJ2-4, with D perhaps matching TRBD1 (5 bases). This CDR3 has 17 residues. The V gene lost 3 bases and the J gene lost 1 base, with 16 bases spanning the gap. Per germline, CDR1 LGHDT and CDR2 YNNKEL (reference sequence). The CDR3, as DNA: TGTGCCAGCAGCCAGCTGACAGCCCCAGCGGCCAAAAACATTCAGTACTTC. This gives the protein CASSQLTAPAAKNIQYF.

This clone was seen only once. V and J are TRBV28 and TRBJ1-2; TRBD1 matches at 9 bases. The germline CDR1 and CDR2 sequences are MDHEN and SYDVKM. Trimming removed 5 bases from V and 5 bases from J; junction bases left unmatched: 9. The CDR3 has 15 amino acids. CDR3 region: CASSPPGQGLYGYTF. DNA for the CDR3: TGTGCCAGCAGTCCGCCGGGACAGGGTCTTTATGGCTACACCTTC.

About this clone itself: In the same sample, other DNA sequences code for this CDR3. The chain joins TRBV19 to TRBJ1-3, with a tentative D call TRBD1 (6 bases). CDR3 length: 15 residues. From germline, CDR1 is LNHDA and CDR2 SQIVND (reference sequence). V lost 6 bases, J lost 0 bases, and 12 bases lay in between. The CDR3 DNA reads TGTGCCAGTAGCCTGGACAGAAGCTCTGGAAACACCATATATTTT. Translation: CASSLDRSSGNTIYF.

The rearrangement links TRBV28 to TRBJ2-5, with D perhaps TRBD2 (5 bases). The CDR3 spans 12 residues. CDR1 MDHEN and CDR2 SYDVKM come from the germline V gene. V was trimmed by 6 bases and J by 4 bases, leaving 9 bases between them. The DNA of the CDR3 is TGTGCCAGCAGAGTGGGAGTAGAGACCCAGTACTTC. It codes for CASRVGVETQYF.

This clone was seen once. This sequence joins TRBV9 and TRBJ1-2, with D maybe TRBD1 (6 bases). Germline CDR1 and CDR2: SGDLS and YYNGEE. This CDR3 has 12 amino acids. The V and J ends lost 4 bases and 5 bases respectively, with 9 bases between them. The CDR3 nucleotides are TGTGCCAGCAGCTCAGGGGCATATGGCTACACCTTC. This gives the protein CASSSGAYGYTF.

V is TRBV20-1 and J is TRBJ2-2, with TRBD1 matching over 8 bases. This CDR3 is built from 15 residues. Germline V gene data show CDR1 as DFQATT and CDR2 as SNEGSKA (reference sequence). The junction had 6 bases not matched to a gene; V was cut back by 3 bases and J by 3 bases. The DNA for the CDR3 is TGCAGTGCTAGTATGCAGGGGGCGGACACCGGGGAGCTGTTTTTT. Protein: CSASMQGADTGELFF.

V usage is TRBV15 and J usage is TRBJ1-3; the match to TRBD1 covers 11 bases. V shed 3 bases, J shed 2 bases, and the junction held 3 bases outside the gene matches. Germline assignment: CDR1 LNHNV and CDR2 YYDKDF (reference sequence). The CDR3 has 16 amino acids. CDR3 protein: CATSRDRGLAGNTIYF. In nucleotides, the CDR3 is TGTGCCACCAGCAGGGACAGGGGGCTGGCTGGAAACACCATATATTTT.

This clone was detected a few times. The chain has TRBV6-1 and TRBJ2-1; 9 nucleotides align to TRBD1. The CDR3 contains 15 residues. The germline gives CDR1 MNHNS, CDR2 SASEGT. Unmatched junction bases numbered 1, after V lost 0 bases and J lost 4 bases. The CDR3 DNA reads as TGTGCCAGCAGTGAAGCGGGGACAGGGTACAATGAGCAGTTCTTC. As protein: CASSEAGTGYNEQFF.

The V and J genes are TRBV27 and TRBJ2-1, with 13 nucleotides matching TRBD2. The germline gives CDR1 MNHEY, CDR2 SMNVEV (reference sequence). The trim removed 5 bases at V and 11 bases at J, leaving 9 bases unmatched. The CDR3 loop spans 15 amino acids. The CDR3 DNA reads TGTGCCAGCAGTGAGGGGACTAGCGGGACGAATCAGCAGTTCTTC. Translation: CASSEGTSGTNQQFF.

The gene calls are TRBV10-1 and TRBJ2-1; 10 bases are shared with TRBD1. Germline V gene sequence: CDR1 WNHNN, CDR2 SYGVQD (reference sequence). This CDR3 has 14 amino acids. J gave up 9 bases and V 3 bases, and 5 bases lay outside the gene matches. The CDR3 sequence is CASSDGTGAREQFF. As DNA, the CDR3 is TGCGCCAGCAGTGATGGGACAGGGGCTCGTGAGCAGTTCTTC.

V usage is TRBV5-4 and J usage is TRBJ2-3; TRBD2 matches 9 bases. Germline CDR1 and CDR2: SGHNT and YYREEE (reference sequence). The CDR3 runs to 15 residues. With 4 bases clipped from V and 3 bases from J, the junction kept 6 bases outside the gene matches. The CDR3 sequence: CASSPGLARTDTQYF. The CDR3 DNA reads TGTGCCAGCAGCCCAGGACTAGCGAGAACAGATACGCAGTATTTT. The full variable domain, with the rest looked up from reference TRBV5-4 and TRBJ2-3, is ETGVTQSPTHLIKTRGQQVTLRCSSQSGHNTVSWYQQALGQGPQFIFQYYREEENGRGNFPPRFSGLQFPNYSSELNVNALELDDSALYLCASSPGLARTDTQYFGPGTRLTVL.

V is TRBV6-5 and J is TRBJ1-4, with 7 bases matching TRBD1. This CDR3 spans 13 amino acids. From germline, CDR1 is MNHEY and CDR2 SVGAGI. With V trimmed by 8 bases and J by 8 bases, 8 bases remained unmatched. The CDR3 region has the DNA TGTGCCAGCCGCCGTCGAGGGGGCGAAAAACTGTTTTTT. Its protein is CASRRRGGEKLFF.

The rearrangement uses TRBV4-2 and TRBJ2-1; D unresolved. This CDR3 comprises 11 residues. The V end lost 4 bases, the J end lost 4 bases, and 2 bases lay between the germline ends. CDR1 LGHNA and CDR2 YNFKEQ come from the germline V gene. The CDR3 loop is CASSRYNEQFF. CDR3 sequence (DNA): TGTGCCAGCAGCCGATACAATGAGCAGTTCTTC.

The chain employs TRBV7-2 and TRBJ1-2; D might be TRBD1 (5 bases). V lost 4 bases and J lost 4, with 10 bases in between. The CDR3 contains 13 residues. Germline V gene data show CDR1 as SGHTA and CDR2 as FQGNSA. CDR3 loop: CASSWGEGYGYTF. CDR3 in DNA: TGTGCCAGCAGCTGGGGGGAAGGCTATGGCTACACCTTC.

The rearrangement uses TRBV7-6 and TRBJ2-7; 7 bases match TRBD2. Trimming cost V 4 bases and J 2 bases; bases outside gene matches: 11. CDR1 and CDR2 (germline): SGHVS, FNYEAQ. This CDR3 has 16 residues. In nucleotides, the CDR3 is TGTGCCAGCAGCTATCGGGGTAGCGGGCCAACCTACGAGCAGTACTTC. This codes for CASSYRGSGPTYEQYF.

V and J are TRBV7-8 and TRBJ1-3; tentative D call: TRBD1 (5 bases). V lost 5 bases and J 0 bases, leaving 11 bases between the germline ends. Germline CDR1 SGHVS, CDR2 FQNEAQ. The CDR3 covers 15 residues. As DNA, the CDR3 is TGTGCCAGCAGCCCTGGGACTTTCTCTGGAAACACCATATATTTT. Protein: CASSPGTFSGNTIYF.

This clone was counted between two and nine times. The CDR3 DNA follows: TGTGCCAGCAGCTCTCTATGGAACACTGAAGCTTTCTTT. Translating gives CASSSLWNTEAFF. The V gene is TRBV7-9, the J gene TRBJ1-1; D uncertain. Trimming removed 4 bases at V and 1 base at J, with 7 bases between. The germline V gene has CDR1 SEHNR and CDR2 FQNEAQ (reference sequence). CDR3 length: 13 amino acids.

V usage is TRBV4-3 and J usage is TRBJ1-2; TRBD1 might be the D (6 bases). Germline CDR1 and CDR2: LGHNA and YSLEER. V was pared by 0 bases and J by 3 bases, with 8 bases between. The CDR3 extends over 14 amino acids. CDR3 loop: CASSQDRGDYGYTF. The DNA for the CDR3 is TGCGCCAGCAGCCAAGATAGGGGGGACTATGGCTACACCTTC.

CDR3: CASSPRMGEKETQYF. The CDR3 coding sequence is TGTGCCAGCAGCCCCCGAATGGGGGAGAAAGAGACCCAGTACTTC. The genes are TRBV14 and TRBJ2-5, with D possibly called TRBD1 or TRBD2 (5 bases each). Trimming took 4 bases from V and 3 from J, leaving 15 bases between them. CDR1 and CDR2 (germline): SGHDN, FVKESK. The CDR3 loop spans 15 amino acids.

J is TRBJ1-2 and V is TRBV6-1; D is uncertain. The CDR3 is 15 residues long. Trimming shortened V by 3 bases and J by 4 bases, and 15 bases separated the two germline ends. Germline lookup yields CDR1 MNHNS and CDR2 SASEGT. DNA for the CDR3: TGTGCCAGCAGTGAGGTCTGGGCCGCCGCCTATGGCTACACCTTC. Amino acids: CASSEVWAAAYGYTF.